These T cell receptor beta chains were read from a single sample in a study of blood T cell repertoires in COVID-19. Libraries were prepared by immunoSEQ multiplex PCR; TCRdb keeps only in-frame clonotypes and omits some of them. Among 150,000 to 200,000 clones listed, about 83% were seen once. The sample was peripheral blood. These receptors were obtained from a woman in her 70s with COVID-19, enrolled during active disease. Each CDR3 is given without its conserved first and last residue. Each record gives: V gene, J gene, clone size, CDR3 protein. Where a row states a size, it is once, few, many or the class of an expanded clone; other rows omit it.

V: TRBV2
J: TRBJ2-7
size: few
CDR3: ASSVDLGYQIPYEQY

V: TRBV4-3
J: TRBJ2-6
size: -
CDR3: ASSVTRAGRTSGANVLT

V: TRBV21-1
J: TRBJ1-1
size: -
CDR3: ASSKAFFQNVGGGRNTEAF

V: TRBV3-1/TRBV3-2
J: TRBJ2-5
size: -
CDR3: ASSLDRGPQY

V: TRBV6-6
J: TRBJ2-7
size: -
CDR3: ASSYADSSSYEQY

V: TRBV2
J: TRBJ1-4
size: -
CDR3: ASNWDTETSTNEKLF

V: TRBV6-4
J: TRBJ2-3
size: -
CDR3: ASSPGGDTQY

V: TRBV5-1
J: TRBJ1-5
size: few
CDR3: ASSPQTGVQPQH

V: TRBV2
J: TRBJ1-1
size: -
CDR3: ASSAFNGGGEAF

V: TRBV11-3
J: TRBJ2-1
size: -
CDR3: ASSLVGGRGTDEQF

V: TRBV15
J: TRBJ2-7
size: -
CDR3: ATSRSIDAGEQY

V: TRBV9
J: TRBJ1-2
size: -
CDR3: ASSVGGTGFYGYT

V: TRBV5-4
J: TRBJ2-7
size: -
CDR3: ASSRSPPYEQY

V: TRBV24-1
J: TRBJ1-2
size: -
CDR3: ATSETGSYGYT

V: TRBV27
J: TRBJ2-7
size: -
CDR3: ASRLKREGPSYEQY

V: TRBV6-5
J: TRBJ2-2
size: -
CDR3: ASSRTGELF

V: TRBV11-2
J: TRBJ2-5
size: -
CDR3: ASSLELAIETQY

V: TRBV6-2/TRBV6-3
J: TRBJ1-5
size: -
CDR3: ASSTGGYGQPQH

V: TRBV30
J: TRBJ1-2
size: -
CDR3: AWSGYRDRGANGYGYT

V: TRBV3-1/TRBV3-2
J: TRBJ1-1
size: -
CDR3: ASSPLGADTEAF

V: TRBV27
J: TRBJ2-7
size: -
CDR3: ASSLYGTGQYEQY

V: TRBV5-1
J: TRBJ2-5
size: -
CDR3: ASRDGTDQETQY

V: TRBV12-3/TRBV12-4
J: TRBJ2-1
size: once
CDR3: ASSNGQVNEQF

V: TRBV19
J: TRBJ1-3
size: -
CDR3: ASTRGRVSGNTIY

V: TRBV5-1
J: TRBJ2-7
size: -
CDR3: ASSLVYGRGYEQY

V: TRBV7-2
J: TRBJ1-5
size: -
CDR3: ASNPTGGKQPQH

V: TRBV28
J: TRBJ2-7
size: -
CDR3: ASSTPHDGSSYEQY

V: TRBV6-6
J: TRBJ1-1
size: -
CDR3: ASSYSEGNTEAF

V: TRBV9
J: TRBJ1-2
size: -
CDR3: ASSVQDRGLLYGYT

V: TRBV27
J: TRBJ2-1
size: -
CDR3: ASSPGLVAEQF

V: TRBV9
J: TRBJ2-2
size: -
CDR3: ASSVGANDGELF

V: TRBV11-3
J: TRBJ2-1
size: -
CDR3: ASRDPRDRTYNEQF

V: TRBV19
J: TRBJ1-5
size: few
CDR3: ASSGGGYSNQPQH

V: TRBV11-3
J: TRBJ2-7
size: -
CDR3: ASSLGTEGTYEQY

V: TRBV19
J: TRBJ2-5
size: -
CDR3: ASSPRGRGETQY

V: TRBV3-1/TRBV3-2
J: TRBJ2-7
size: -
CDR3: ASRNSGGTYEQY

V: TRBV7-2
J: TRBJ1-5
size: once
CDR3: ASSLGVAVGGNQPQH

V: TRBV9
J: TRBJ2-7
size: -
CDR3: ASSVGQGSAYEQY

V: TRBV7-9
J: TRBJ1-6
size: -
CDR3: ASSLGTVINSPLH

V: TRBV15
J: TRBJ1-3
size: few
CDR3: ATSRDRTGNTIY

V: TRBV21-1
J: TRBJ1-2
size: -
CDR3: ASSPLSTLTGGINYGYT

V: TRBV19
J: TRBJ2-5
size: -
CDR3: ASNGEGTLETQY

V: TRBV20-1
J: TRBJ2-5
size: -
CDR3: SASEGLAGETQY

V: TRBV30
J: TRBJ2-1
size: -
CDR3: ACLIGGLRV

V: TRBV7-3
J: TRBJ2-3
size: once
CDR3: ASSLSTTSGSITDTQY

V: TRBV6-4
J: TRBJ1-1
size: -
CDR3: ASSDSGGATEAF

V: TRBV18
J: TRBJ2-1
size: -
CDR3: ASLLAGTNEQF

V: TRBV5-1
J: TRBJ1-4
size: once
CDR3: ASRLEEAGDEKLF

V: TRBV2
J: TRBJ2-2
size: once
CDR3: ASSGGTGELF

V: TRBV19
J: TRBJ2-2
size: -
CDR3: ASTITIPTANTGELF

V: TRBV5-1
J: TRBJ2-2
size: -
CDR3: ASSLAPLAGATGELF